This entry concerns a single T cell receptor (beta chain). Its antigen is currently unknown. CD45RO-CCR7+CD27+CD95- characterized naive CD8+ T cells. TRB cDNA libraries were made by UMI-labeled 5' RACE. TCRdb reanalyzed the 5' RACE reads and collapses them to one entry per CDR3 protein, without DNA. The sample has under 8,000 distinct CDR3 sequences. The data originate from a study of CXCR3-negative and CXCR3-positive naive CD8 T cells. The CDR3 length is 15 residues. Germline V lookup: CDR1 SQVTM, CDR2 ANQGSEA. Regarding the study as a whole: Upon cryopreservation, CXCR3 expression partially decreased, and most assays used fresh PBMCs. Researchers report that CXCR3-positive naive cells carry more hydrophobic TRB CDR3s than CXCR3-negative naive cells.

Sequencing used naive CXCR3+ CD8+ T cells from blood. Described subset: CD45RO-CCR7+CD27+CD95- naive CD8+ T cells expressing CXCR3 (TNR3+). The chain employs TRBV29-1 and TRBJ2-7; with no DNA, the TCRdb D assignment of TRBD1 cannot be verified. The sequence came from a human donor in good health. Some clones in this sample may be carry-over from other donors' samples. CDR3 sequence: CSVEDRGQGPYEQYF.